A single sample gave rise to the 24 T cell receptor beta chains below, sequenced in a study of CD8 T cells in Susac syndrome. Reverse transcription of 0.5 to 1 ug RNA used random hexamers. Using its own MiXCR run on the immunoSEQ multiplex PCR reads, TCRdb lists one record per CDR3 protein. This table has 150,000 to 160,000 distinct CDR3 sequences, 85% to 95% appearing once. The specimen was CD4+ T cells from PBMCs. These receptors all stem from a human donor with Susac syndrome.

The chain links TRBV4-1 to TRBJ1-4; 7 bases match TRBD1. Germline trimming cut 0 bases from V and 10 bases from J; bases unmatched to any gene: 8. The CDR3 is 15 residues long. Germline CDR1 is MGHRA and CDR2 is YSYEKL. This chain's CDR3 is CASSQDQRDSSKLFF. In nucleotides, the CDR3 is TGCGCCAGCAGCCAAGATCAACGGGACAGCTCAAAACTGTTTTTT.

CDR3 in DNA: TGTGCCAGTAGTATCGCAGGGGTAGATACGCAGTATTTT. Protein: CASSIAGVDTQYF. The rearrangement links TRBV19 to TRBJ2-3, with D possibly being TRBD1 (6 bases). V lost 3 bases to trimming and J lost 5 bases, with 9 bases between them. This CDR3 comprises 13 residues. The germline gives CDR1 LNHDA, CDR2 SQIVND (reference sequence).

This clonotype was seen only once. The rearrangement joins TRBV12-3 or TRBV12-4 to TRBJ2-7; 13 bases are a match to TRBD2. This CDR3 has 15 amino acids. The V segment lost 6 bases and the J segment 3 bases; nucleotides outside the gene matches: 5. The CDR3, as DNA: TGTGCCAGCAGATTACTAGCGGGGGGGCGCTACGAGCAGTACTTC. Translating it yields CASRLLAGGRYEQYF.

For the CDR3, the DNA is TGTGCCAGCAGCCAAGTGACGCGGGGGGCGTACAATGAGCAGTTCTTC. It specifies CASSQVTRGAYNEQFF. The chain carries TRBV4-2 and TRBJ2-1; 8 bases fit TRBD2. V was clipped by 1 base and J by 4 bases; unmatched bases: 6. In germline, CDR1 is LGHNA, CDR2 YNFKEQ. The CDR3 covers 16 residues.

The chain recombines TRBV29-1 with TRBJ1-1; D perhaps matches TRBD1 (5 bases). Germline values: CDR1 SQVTM, CDR2 ANQGSEA. CDR3 size: 15 residues. Trimming removed 3 bases from V and 0 bases from J, with 14 bases in between. The CDR3 DNA follows: TGCAGCGTTGAGGGCAGGGACTGGATGAACACTGAAGCTTTCTTT. Translation gives CSVEGRDWMNTEAFF.

This clonotype was observed once. CDR3: CASSEYGGPVDGELFF. Written as DNA, the CDR3 is TGTGCCAGCAGTGAATACGGGGGCCCAGTTGATGGGGAGCTGTTTTTT. V and J are TRBV25-1 and TRBJ2-2, with D possibly being TRBD1 or TRBD2 (6 bases each). In germline, CDR1 is MGHDK, CDR2 SYGVNS. Trimming stripped 0 bases from V and 8 bases from J, with 16 bases between. CDR3 length equals 16 residues. The entire variable domain, with the rest obtained from reference TRBV25-1 and TRBJ2-2, is as follows: EADIYQTPRYLVIGTGKKITLECSQTMGHDKMYWYQQDPGMELHLIHYSYGVNSTEKGDLSSESTVSRIRTEHFPLTLESARPSHTSQYLCASSEYGGPVDGELFFGEGSRLTVL.

The J gene is TRBJ1-5, the V gene TRBV11-2; D may be TRBD1 (5 bases). Germline lookup yields CDR1 SGHAT and CDR2 FQNNGV. The V and J ends lost 4 bases and 0 bases respectively, with 10 bases between them. The CDR3 has 15 residues. The CDR3: CASSSGQDSNQPQHF. CDR3 bases: TGTGCCAGCAGCTCAGGACAAGATAGCAATCAGCCCCAGCATTTT.

The chain has TRBV2 and TRBJ2-1; D assignment may be TRBD1 or TRBD2 (5 bases each). The CDR3 spans 14 residues. Germline CDR1 and CDR2: SNHLY and FYNNEI. V lost 3 bases to trimming and J lost 7 bases, with 13 bases between them. CDR3 coding DNA: TGTGCCAGCAGTGAGCAGGGACCTTCGAATGAGCAGTTCTTC. Translating gives CASSEQGPSNEQFF.

This clonotype was seen a single time. V gene TRBV19 combines with J gene TRBJ2-4; D perhaps matches TRBD2 (7 bases). Germline loops: CDR1 LNHDA, CDR2 SQIVND (reference sequence). The CDR3 spans 14 residues. Between the trimmed V and J ends, which lost 5 bases and 5 bases, there was a span of 13 bases. CDR3 protein: CASSVGGRENIQYF. The DNA for the CDR3 is TGTGCCAGTAGTGTCGGGGGGCGCGAAAACATTCAGTACTTC.

The V gene is TRBV15, the J gene TRBJ2-2; D not resolved. V dropped 8 bases and J dropped 1 base, with 11 bases sitting between them. The CDR3 runs 14 residues. CDR1 and CDR2 from the germline V gene are LNHNV and YYDKDF (reference sequence). CDR3 nucleotide sequence: TGTGCCACCGTCGACGGGTTGAACACCGGGGAGCTGTTTTTT. This gives the protein CATVDGLNTGELFF.

The V and J genes are TRBV25-1 and TRBJ2-5, with D unclear. V was shortened by 7 bases and J by 2 bases, with 11 bases between the two germline ends. The CDR3 spans 13 residues. Germline V gene sequence: CDR1 MGHDK, CDR2 SYGVNS. The DNA of the CDR3 is TGTGCCAGCATGAGAGGACCTCAAGAGACCCAGTACTTC. This sequence encodes CASMRGPQETQYF.

This clonotype occurred a few times. The chain has TRBV5-1 and TRBJ2-5; D gene uncertain. Germline assignment: CDR1 SGHRS and CDR2 YFSETQ. The CDR3 is 14 amino acids. The V end was cut by 0 bases, the J end by 1 base, with 7 bases between. This CDR3 is CASSLEGLQETQYF. CDR3 DNA: TGCGCCAGCAGCTTGGAGGGTCTCCAAGAGACCCAGTACTTC.

This rearrangement joins TRBV27 to TRBJ2-5; D is undetermined. This CDR3 is built from 14 residues. The germline V gene has CDR1 MNHEY and CDR2 SMNVEV (reference sequence). V was clipped by 6 bases and J by 0 bases, with 11 bases between them. As DNA, the CDR3 is TGTGCCAGCAGAAAGACCCCACACCAAGAGACCCAGTACTTC. This sequence encodes CASRKTPHQETQYF.

This chain uses TRBV7-9 with TRBJ1-5; D call uncertain. The CDR3 is 13 residues long. With 1 base removed from V and 9 bases from J, the gap between germline ends came to 10 bases. Germline lookup yields CDR1 SEHNR and CDR2 FQNEAQ (reference sequence). CDR3 coding DNA: TGTGCCAGCAGCTTAGACAGCTCCCCGCCCCAGCATTTT. Its translation: CASSLDSSPPQHF.

J is TRBJ2-1 and V is TRBV9; the D is unclear. The CDR3 has 14 residues. Per the germline V gene, CDR1 is SGDLS and CDR2 is YYNGEE. Trimming stripped 6 bases from V and 6 bases from J, with 16 bases between. The CDR3 spells CASTVFTPLNEQFF. DNA for the CDR3: TGTGCCAGCACCGTTTTCACCCCCCTCAATGAGCAGTTCTTC.

The J gene is TRBJ1-1, the V gene TRBV2, with a possible D match to TRBD1 (5 bases). The CDR3 is 12 amino acids. In germline, CDR1 is SNHLY, CDR2 FYNNEI. Deletions cut 5 bases from V and 3 bases from J, with 7 bases between. In DNA form, the CDR3 reads TGTGCCAGCAGTCAGGGAGACACTGAAGCTTTCTTT. This encodes CASSQGDTEAFF. The variable domain in full, with the rest retrieved from reference TRBV2 and TRBJ1-1, is EPEVTQTPSHQVTQMGQEVILRCVPISNHLYFYWYRQILGQKVEFLVSFYNNEISEKSEIFDDQFSVERPDGSNFTLKIRSTKLEDSAMYFCASSQGDTEAFFGQGTRLTVV.

This chain joins TRBV9 and TRBJ1-2; D unresolved. The V and J ends lost 4 bases and 5 bases respectively, with 9 bases between them. The CDR3 has 12 amino acids. In germline, CDR1 is SGDLS, CDR2 YYNGEE. The CDR3 nucleotides read TGTGCCAGCAGCTCCCGCGCATATGGCTACACCTTC. It yields the protein CASSSRAYGYTF.

V usage is TRBV20-1 and J usage is TRBJ1-1; D might be TRBD1 (6 bases). The length of the CDR3 is 17 residues. The ends were cut back, 2 bases at V and 0 bases at J, with 19 bases in the middle. Germline V gene lookup returns CDR1 DFQATT and CDR2 SNEGSKA (reference sequence). CDR3 nucleotides: TGCAGTGCTAGACCCCCCCGGGGGGGCCTAATGAACACTGAAGCTTTCTTT. Residues: CSARPPRGGLMNTEAFF.

V and J are TRBV20-1 and TRBJ2-3; 10 bases line up with TRBD1. V gave up 5 bases and J gave up 1 base; unmatched junction bases: 9. Germline loops: CDR1 DFQATT, CDR2 SNEGSKA (reference sequence). This CDR3 is 16 amino acids long. DNA for the CDR3: TGCAGTGCTGTCCCGGGACAGGGGACGGGCACAGATACGCAGTATTTT. This translates into CSAVPGQGTGTDTQYF.

J is TRBJ1-6 and V is TRBV9; possible D gene TRBD1, 5 bases. This CDR3 region has 12 residues. V shed 10 bases and J shed 8 bases, with 13 bases lying between them. CDR1 is SGDLS and CDR2 is YYNGEE in the germline V gene. Written as DNA, the CDR3 is TGTGCCTCTCAGGGCGGGGATTCACCCCTCCACTTT. This encodes CASQGGDSPLHF. Supplemented by reference TRBV9 and TRBJ1-6, the full variable domain reads DSGVTQTPKHLITATGQRVTLRCSPRSGDLSVYWYQQSLDQGLQFLIQYYNGEERAKGNILERFSAQQFPDLHSELNLSSLELGDSALYFCASQGGDSPLHFGNGTRLTVT.

The rearrangement uses TRBV29-1 and TRBJ2-1; the match to TRBD2 covers 9 bases. This CDR3 has 14 amino acids. Germline assignment: CDR1 SQVTM and CDR2 ANQGSEA. J was trimmed by 6 bases and V by 3 bases; bases with no gene match: 6. This chain's CDR3 is CSVDGRGGSNEQFF. The CDR3 bases are TGCAGCGTTGATGGGCGGGGGGGCAGCAATGAGCAGTTCTTC.

The V call is TRBV12-3 or TRBV12-4, the J call TRBJ1-6; unclear D gene. V was pared by 2 bases and J by 14 bases, with 10 bases between. This CDR3 has 12 amino acids. The CDR3 spells CASSLMFRALHF. The CDR3 nucleotides are TGTGCCAGCAGTTTAATGTTCCGGGCCCTCCACTTT.

This clonotype appeared a single time. The chain carries TRBV12-3 or TRBV12-4 and TRBJ1-5, with D tentatively TRBD1 (5 bases). Between the trimmed V and J ends, which lost 2 bases and 9 bases, there was a span of 14 bases. This CDR3 is built from 14 residues. The chain's CDR3 is CASSLSGDPGPQHF. The CDR3, as DNA: TGTGCCAGCAGTTTATCCGGGGACCCAGGGCCCCAGCATTTT.

This chain connects TRBV7-9 to TRBJ1-5; D is unresolved. Trimming shortened V by 5 bases and J by 7 bases, and 9 bases separated the two germline ends. Germline CDR1 reads SEHNR; CDR2 reads FQNEAQ (reference sequence). The CDR3 extends over 12 amino acids. The CDR3, as DNA: TGTGCCAGCAGCCTAACCACCCAGCCCCAGCATTTT. Translated: CASSLTTQPQHF.